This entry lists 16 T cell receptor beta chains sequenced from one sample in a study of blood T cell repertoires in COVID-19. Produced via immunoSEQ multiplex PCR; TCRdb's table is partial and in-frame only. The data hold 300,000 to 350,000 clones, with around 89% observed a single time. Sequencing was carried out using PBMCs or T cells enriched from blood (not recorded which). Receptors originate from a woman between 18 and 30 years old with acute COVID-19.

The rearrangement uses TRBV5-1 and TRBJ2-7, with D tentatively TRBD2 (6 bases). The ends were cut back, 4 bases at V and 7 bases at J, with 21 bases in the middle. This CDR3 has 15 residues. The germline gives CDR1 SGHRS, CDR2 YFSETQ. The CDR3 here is CASSPGGSASQEQYF. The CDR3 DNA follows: TGCGCCAGCAGCCCTGGGGGGAGCGCCTCTCAAGAGCAGTACTTC. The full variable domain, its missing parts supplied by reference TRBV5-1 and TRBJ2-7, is KAGVTQTPRYLIKTRGQQVTLSCSPISGHRSVSWYQQTPGQGLQFLFEYFSETQRNKGNFPGRFSGRQFSNSRSEMNVSTLELGDSALYLCASSPGGSASQEQYFGPGTRLTVT.

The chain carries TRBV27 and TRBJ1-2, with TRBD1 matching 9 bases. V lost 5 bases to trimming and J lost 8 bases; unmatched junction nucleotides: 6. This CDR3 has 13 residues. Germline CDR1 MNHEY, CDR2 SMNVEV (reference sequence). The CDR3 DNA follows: TGTGCCAGCAGTGCCCGGACAGGGGTAGGCTACACCTTC. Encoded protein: CASSARTGVGYTF.

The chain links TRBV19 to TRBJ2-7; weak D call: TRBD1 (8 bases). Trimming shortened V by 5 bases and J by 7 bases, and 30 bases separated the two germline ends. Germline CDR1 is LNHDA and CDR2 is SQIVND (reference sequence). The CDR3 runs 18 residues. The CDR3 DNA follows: TGTGCCAGTAGTCCGCAGGGGGCCGGGAGCGGGACTCCCGTAGAGCAGTACTTC. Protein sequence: CASSPQGAGSGTPVEQYF.

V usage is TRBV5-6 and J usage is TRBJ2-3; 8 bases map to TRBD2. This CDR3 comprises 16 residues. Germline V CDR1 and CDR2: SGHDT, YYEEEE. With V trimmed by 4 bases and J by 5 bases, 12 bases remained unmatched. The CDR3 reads CASSLSSGSRRDTQYF. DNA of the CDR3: TGTGCCAGCAGCCTGTCCAGCGGGAGTCGTAGAGATACGCAGTATTTT.

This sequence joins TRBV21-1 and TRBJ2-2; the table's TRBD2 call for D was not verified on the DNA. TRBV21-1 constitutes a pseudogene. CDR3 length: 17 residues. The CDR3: CASSYQETSGATGELFF. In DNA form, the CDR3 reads TGTGCCAGCTCTTATCAAGAGACTAGCGGTGCAACCGGGGAGCTGTTTTTT.

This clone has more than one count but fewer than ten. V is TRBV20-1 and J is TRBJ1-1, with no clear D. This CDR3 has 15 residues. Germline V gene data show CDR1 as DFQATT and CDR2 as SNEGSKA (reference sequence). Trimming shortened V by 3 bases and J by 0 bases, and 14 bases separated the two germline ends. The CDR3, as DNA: TGCAGTGCTAGTAGTCTATTAATCATGAACACTGAAGCTTTCTTT. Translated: CSASSLLIMNTEAFF.

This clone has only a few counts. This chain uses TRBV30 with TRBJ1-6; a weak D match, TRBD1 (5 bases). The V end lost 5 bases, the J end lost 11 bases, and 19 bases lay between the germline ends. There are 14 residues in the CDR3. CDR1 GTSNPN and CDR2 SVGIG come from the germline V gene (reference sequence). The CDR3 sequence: CAWSWGVNNPPLHF. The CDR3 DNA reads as TGTGCCTGGTCTTGGGGGGTGAACAATCCACCCCTCCACTTT.

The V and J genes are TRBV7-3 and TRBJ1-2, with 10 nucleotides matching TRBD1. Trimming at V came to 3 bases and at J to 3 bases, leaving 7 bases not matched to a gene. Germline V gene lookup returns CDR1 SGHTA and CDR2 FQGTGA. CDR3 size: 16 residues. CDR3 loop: CASSFRVGTGDYGYTF. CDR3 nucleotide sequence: TGTGCCAGCAGCTTCCGAGTCGGGACAGGGGACTATGGCTACACCTTC. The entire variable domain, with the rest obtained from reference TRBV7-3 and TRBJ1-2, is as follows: GAGVSQTPSNKVTEKGKYVELRCDPISGHTALYWYRQSLGQGPEFLIYFQGTGAADDSGLPNDRFFAVRPEGSVSTLKIQRTERGDSAVYLCASSFRVGTGDYGYTFGSGTRLTVV.

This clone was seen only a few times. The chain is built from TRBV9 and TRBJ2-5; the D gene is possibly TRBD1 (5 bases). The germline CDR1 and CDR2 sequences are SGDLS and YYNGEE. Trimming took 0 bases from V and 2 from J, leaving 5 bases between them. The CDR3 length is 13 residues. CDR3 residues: CASSVGQQETQYF. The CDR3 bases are TGTGCCAGCAGCGTAGGACAGCAAGAGACCCAGTACTTC.

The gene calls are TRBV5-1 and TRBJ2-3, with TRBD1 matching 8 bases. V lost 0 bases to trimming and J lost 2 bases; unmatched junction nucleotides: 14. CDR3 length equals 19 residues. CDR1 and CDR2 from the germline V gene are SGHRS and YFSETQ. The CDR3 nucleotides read TGCGCCAGCAGCTTGGTTTTTTATCTCGGGACAGGCGACACAGATACGCAGTATTTT. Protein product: CASSLVFYLGTGDTDTQYF.

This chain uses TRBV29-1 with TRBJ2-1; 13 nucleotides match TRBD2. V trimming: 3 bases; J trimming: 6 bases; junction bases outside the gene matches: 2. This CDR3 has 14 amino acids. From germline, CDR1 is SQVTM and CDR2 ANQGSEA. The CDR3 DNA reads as TGCAGCGTTGATTGGACTAGCGGGAGCAATGAGCAGTTCTTC. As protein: CSVDWTSGSNEQFF.

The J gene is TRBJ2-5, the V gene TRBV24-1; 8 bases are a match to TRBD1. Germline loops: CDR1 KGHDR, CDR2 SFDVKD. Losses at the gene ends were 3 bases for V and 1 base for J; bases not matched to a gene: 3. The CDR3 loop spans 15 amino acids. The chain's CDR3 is CATSDQGATQETQYF. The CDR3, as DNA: TGTGCCACCAGTGATCAGGGGGCGACCCAAGAGACCCAGTACTTC.

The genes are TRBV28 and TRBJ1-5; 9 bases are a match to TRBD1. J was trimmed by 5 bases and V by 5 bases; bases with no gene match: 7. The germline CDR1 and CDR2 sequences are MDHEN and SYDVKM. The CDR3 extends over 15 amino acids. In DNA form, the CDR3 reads TGTGCCAGCAGTCCGGGGGACAGGGAATATCAGCCCCAGCATTTT. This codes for CASSPGDREYQPQHF. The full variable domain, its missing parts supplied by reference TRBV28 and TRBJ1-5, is DVKVTQSSRYLVKRTGEKVFLECVQDMDHENMFWYRQDPGLGLRLIYFSYDVKMKEKGDIPEGYSVSREKKERFSLILESASTNQTSMYLCASSPGDREYQPQHFGDGTRLSIL.

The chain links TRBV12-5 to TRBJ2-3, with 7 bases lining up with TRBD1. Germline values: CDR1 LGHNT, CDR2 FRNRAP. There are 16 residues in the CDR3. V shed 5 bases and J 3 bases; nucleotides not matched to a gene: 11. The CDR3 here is CASGPDRAFATDTQYF. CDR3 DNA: TGTGCTAGTGGTCCTGACAGGGCCTTTGCAACAGATACGCAGTATTTT. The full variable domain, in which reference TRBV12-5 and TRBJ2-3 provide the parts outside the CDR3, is DARVTQTPRHKVTEMGQEVTMRCQPILGHNTVFWYRQTMMQGLELLAYFRNRAPLDDSGMPKDRFSAEMPDATLATLKIQPSEPRDSAVYFCASGPDRAFATDTQYFGPGTRLTVL.

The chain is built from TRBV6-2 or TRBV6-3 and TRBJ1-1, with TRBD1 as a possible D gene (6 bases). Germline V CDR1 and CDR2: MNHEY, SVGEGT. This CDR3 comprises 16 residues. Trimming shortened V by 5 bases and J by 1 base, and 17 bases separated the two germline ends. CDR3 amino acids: CASSGAYREPNTEAFF. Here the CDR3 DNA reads TGTGCCAGCAGTGGCGCCTACAGGGAACCGAACACTGAAGCTTTCTTT.

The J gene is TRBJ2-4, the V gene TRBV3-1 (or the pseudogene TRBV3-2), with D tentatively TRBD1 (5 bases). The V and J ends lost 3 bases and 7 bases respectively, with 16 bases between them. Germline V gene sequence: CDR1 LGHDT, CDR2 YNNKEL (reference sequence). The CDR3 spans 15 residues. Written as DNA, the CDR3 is TGTGCCAGCAGCCACAATGACAGATTAAGGAACATTCAGTACTTC. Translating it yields CASSHNDRLRNIQYF.